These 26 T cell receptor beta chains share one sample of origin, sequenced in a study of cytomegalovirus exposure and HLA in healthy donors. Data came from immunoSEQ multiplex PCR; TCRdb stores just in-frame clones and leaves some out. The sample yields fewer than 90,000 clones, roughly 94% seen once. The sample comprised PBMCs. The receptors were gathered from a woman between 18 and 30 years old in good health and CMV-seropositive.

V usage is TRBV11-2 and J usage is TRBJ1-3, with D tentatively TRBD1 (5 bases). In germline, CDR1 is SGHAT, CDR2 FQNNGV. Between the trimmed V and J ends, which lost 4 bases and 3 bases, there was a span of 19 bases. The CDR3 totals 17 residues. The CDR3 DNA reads TGTGCCAGCAGCTCGCTTCAGACCCAGGGTGGTGGAAACACCATATATTTT. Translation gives CASSSLQTQGGGNTIYF.

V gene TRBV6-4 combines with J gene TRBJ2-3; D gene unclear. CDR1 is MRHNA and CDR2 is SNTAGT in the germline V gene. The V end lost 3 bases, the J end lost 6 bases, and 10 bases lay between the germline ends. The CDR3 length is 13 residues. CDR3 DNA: TGTGCCAGCAGTGAAGCGACGCACGATACGCAGTATTTT. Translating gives CASSEATHDTQYF.

CDR3 loop: CAWTTGNNEKLFF. The CDR3 DNA is TGTGCCTGGACGACAGGGAATAATGAAAAACTGTTTTTT. The chain links TRBV30 to TRBJ1-4, with 7 nucleotides matching TRBD1. The CDR3 spans 13 residues. The germline V gene has CDR1 GTSNPN and CDR2 SVGIG (reference sequence). Losses at the gene ends were 4 bases for V and 4 bases for J; bases not matched to a gene: 3.

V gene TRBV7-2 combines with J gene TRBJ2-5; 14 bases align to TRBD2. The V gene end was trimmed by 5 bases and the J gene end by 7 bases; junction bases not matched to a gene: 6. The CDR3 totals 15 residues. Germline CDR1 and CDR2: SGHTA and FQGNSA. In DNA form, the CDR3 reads TGTGCCAGCAGCATAGGGACTAGCGGGAGCGGGACCCAGTACTTC. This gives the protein CASSIGTSGSGTQYF.

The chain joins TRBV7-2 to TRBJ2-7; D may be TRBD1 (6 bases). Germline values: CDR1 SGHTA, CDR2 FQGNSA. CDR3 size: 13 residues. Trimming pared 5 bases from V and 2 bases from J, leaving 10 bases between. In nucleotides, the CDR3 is TGTGCCAGCAGCGTTACAGGGACCTACGAGCAGTACTTC. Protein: CASSVTGTYEQYF.

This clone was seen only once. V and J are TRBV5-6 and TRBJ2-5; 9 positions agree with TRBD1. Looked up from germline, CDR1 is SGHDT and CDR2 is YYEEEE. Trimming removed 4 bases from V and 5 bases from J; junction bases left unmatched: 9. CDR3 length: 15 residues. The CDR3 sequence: CASSLRQGVRETQYF. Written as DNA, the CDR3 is TGTGCCAGCAGCCTTCGACAGGGGGTAAGGGAGACCCAGTACTTC.

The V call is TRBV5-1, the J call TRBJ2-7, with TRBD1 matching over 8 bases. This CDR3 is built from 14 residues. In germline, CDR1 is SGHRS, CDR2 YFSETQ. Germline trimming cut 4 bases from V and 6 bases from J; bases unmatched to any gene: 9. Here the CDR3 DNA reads TGCGCCAGCAGCAGAGGACAGGGTATTATCGAGCAGTACTTC. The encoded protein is CASSRGQGIIEQYF.

In DNA form, the CDR3 reads TGTGCCAGCAGTGTAACACAGGGTACACCCCTCCACTTT. Translation: CASSVTQGTPLHF. V usage is TRBV2 and J usage is TRBJ1-6; TRBD1 might be the D (6 bases). Trimming shortened V by 4 bases and J by 11 bases, and 12 bases separated the two germline ends. The CDR3 is made up of 13 amino acids. Per germline, CDR1 SNHLY and CDR2 FYNNEI.

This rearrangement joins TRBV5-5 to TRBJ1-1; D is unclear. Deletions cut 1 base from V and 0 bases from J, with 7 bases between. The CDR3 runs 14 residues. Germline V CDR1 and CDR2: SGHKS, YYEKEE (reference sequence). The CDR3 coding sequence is TGTGCCAGCAGCTTGTTACAGTTGAACACTGAAGCTTTCTTT. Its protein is CASSLLQLNTEAFF.

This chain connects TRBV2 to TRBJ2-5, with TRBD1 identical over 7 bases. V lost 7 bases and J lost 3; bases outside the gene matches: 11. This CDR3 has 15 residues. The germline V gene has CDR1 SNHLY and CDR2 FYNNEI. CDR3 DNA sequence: TGTGCCAGCACTTGGCAATTAGGGGGCAAAGAGACCCAGTACTTC. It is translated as CASTWQLGGKETQYF.

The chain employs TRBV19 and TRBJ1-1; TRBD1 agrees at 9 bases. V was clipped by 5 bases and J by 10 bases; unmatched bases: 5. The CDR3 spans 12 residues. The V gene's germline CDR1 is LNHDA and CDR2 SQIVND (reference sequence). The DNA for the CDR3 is TGTGCCAGTAGTTCACAGGGGGCGGTAGCTTTCTTT. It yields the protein CASSSQGAVAFF.

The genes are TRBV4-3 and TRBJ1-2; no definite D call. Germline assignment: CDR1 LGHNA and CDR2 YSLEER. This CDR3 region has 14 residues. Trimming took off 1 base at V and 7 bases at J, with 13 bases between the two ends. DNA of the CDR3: TGCGCCAGCAGCCAAGGGAACGATGGAGGTGGCTACACCTTC. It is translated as CASSQGNDGGGYTF.

In nucleotides, the CDR3 is TGCGCCAGCAGTGATCCGCCGGGACAGGGGACAGATACGCAGTATTTT. It encodes CASSDPPGQGTDTQYF. The chain is built from TRBV10-1 and TRBJ2-3, with 10 bases aligning to TRBD1. CDR3 size: 16 residues. CDR1 and CDR2 (germline): WNHNN, SYGVQD (reference sequence). J gave up 3 bases and V 3 bases, and 6 bases lay outside the gene matches.

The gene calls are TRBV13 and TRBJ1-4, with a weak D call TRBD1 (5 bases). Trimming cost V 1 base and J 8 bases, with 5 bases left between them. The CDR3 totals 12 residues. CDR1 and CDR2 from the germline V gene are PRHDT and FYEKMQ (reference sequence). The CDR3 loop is CASSLEGEKLFF. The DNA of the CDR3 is TGTGCCAGCAGCTTAGAGGGGGAAAAACTGTTTTTT.

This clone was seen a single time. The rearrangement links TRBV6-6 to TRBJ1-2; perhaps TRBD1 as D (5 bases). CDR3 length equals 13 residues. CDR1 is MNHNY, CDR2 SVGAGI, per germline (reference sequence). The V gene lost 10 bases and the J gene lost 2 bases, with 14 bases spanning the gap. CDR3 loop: CATTGDPNYGYTF. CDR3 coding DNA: TGTGCCACGACGGGGGATCCGAACTATGGCTACACCTTC.

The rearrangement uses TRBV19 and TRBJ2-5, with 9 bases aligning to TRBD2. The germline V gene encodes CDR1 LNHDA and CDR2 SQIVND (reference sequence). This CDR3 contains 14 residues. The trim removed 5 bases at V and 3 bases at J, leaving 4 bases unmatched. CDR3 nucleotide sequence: TGTGCCAGTAGTGCGGGAGGGTGGGAAGAGACCCAGTACTTC. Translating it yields CASSAGGWEETQYF.

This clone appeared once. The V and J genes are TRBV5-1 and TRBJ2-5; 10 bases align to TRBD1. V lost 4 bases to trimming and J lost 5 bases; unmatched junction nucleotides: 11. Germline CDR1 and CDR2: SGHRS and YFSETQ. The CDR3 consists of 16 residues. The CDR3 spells CASSTDQDRGLETQYF. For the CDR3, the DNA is TGCGCCAGCAGCACCGACCAAGACAGGGGGCTGGAGACCCAGTACTTC.

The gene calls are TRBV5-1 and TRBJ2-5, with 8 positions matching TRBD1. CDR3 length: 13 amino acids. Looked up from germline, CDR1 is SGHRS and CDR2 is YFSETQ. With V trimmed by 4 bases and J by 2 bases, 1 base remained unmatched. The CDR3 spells CASSRDRQETQYF. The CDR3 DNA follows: TGCGCCAGCAGCCGGGACAGGCAAGAGACCCAGTACTTC.

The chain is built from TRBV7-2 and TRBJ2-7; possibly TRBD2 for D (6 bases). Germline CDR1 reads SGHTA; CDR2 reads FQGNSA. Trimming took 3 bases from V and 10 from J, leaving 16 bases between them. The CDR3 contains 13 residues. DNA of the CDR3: TGTGCCAGCAGCTTCCGTGGGAGGAGGGATCAGTACTTC. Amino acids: CASSFRGRRDQYF.

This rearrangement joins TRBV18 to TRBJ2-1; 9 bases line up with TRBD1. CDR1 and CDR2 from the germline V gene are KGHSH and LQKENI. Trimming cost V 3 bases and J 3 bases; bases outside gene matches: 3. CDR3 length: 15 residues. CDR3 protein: CASSPLTGGYNEQFF. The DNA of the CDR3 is TGTGCCAGCTCACCCTTGACAGGGGGCTACAATGAGCAGTTCTTC.

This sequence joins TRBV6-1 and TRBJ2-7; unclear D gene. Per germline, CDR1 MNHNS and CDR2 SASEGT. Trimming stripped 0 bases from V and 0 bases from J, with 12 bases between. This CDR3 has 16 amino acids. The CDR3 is CASSEALLRSSYEQYF. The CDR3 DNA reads TGTGCCAGCAGTGAAGCGCTTCTACGGTCCTCCTACGAGCAGTACTTC.

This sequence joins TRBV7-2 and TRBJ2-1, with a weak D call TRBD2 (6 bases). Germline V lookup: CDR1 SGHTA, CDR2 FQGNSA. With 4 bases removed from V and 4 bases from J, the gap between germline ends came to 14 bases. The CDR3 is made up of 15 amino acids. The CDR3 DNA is TGTGCCAGCAGCTCCGCGGAGGGCCGGTACAATGAGCAGTTCTTC. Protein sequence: CASSSAEGRYNEQFF.

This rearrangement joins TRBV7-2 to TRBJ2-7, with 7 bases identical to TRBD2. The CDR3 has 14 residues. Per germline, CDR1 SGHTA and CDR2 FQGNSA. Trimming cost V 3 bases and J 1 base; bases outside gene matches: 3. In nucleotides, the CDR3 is TGTGCCAGCAGCTTTGGCGGGAGATCCTACGAGCAGTACTTC. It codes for CASSFGGRSYEQYF.

The CDR3 is CASSVGVPGNEKLFF. The CDR3 DNA reads TGTGCCAGCAGCGTAGGAGTTCCGGGGAATGAAAAACTGTTTTTT. The chain employs TRBV9 and TRBJ1-4; the D is unclear. The CDR3 runs to 15 residues. CDR1 and CDR2 from the germline V gene are SGDLS and YYNGEE. V lost 0 bases and J 5 bases, leaving 11 bases between the germline ends.

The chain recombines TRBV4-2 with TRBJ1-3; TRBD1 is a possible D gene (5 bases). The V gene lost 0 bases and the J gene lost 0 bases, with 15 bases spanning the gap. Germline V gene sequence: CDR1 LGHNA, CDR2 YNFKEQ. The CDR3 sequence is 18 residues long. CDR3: CASSQDHSGDYSGNTIYF. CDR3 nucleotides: TGTGCCAGCAGCCAAGATCATTCGGGGGATTACTCTGGAAACACCATATATTTT.

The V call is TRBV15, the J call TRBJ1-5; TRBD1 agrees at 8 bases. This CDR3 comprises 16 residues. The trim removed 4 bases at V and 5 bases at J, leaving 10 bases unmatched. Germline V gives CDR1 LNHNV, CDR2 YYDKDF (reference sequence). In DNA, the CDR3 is TGTGCCACCAGCACTCTTACAGGGGGTTGGGATCAGCCCCAGCATTTT. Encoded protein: CATSTLTGGWDQPQHF.